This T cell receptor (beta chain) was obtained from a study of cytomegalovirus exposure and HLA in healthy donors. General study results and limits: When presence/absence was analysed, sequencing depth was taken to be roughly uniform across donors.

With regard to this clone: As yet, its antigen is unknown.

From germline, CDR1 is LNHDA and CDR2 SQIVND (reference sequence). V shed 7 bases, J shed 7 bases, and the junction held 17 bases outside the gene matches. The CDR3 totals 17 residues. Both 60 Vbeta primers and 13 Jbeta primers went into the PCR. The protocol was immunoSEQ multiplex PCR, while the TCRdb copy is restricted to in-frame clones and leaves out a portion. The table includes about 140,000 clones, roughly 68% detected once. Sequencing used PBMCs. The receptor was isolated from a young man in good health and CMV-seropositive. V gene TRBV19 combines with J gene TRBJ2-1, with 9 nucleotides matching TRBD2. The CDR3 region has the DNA TGTGCCAGTAAGAGTGGGGCGGGAGGGCCTTTTTGGAATGAGCAGTTCTTC. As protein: CASKSGAGGPFWNEQFF.